The rows below give T cell receptor beta chains drawn from one sample of a study of blood T cell repertoires in COVID-19. Libraries were prepared by immunoSEQ multiplex PCR; TCRdb keeps only in-frame clonotypes and omits some of them. Of around 140,000 clones listed, approximately 80% are singletons. The sample comprised PBMCs or T cells enriched from blood (not recorded which). The source of these receptors is a man aged 50 to 60 in a cohort exposed to, infected with or recovered from COVID-19 (not recorded which). The CDR3 runs from the conserved cysteine through the conserved F or W. Fields, in order: J gene, D gene, clone size, V gene, CDR3 protein, CDR3 DNA. The D gene is left open where the match is weak. Expanded clones are given a class, and other clones once, few, many or no size at all.

j_gene: TRBJ1-5
d_gene: TRBD1
abundance: .
v_gene: TRBV19
CDR3aa: CASSTDRGYQPQHF
CDR3nt: TGTGCCAGTAGCACAGACAGGGGTTATCAGCCCCAGCATTTT

j_gene: TRBJ1-2
d_gene: .
abundance: .
v_gene: TRBV3-1/TRBV3-2
CDR3aa: CASSQSTGVYGYTF
CDR3nt: TGTGCCAGCAGCCAATCAACGGGGGTCTATGGCTACACCTTC

j_gene: TRBJ1-2
d_gene: TRBD1
abundance: .
v_gene: TRBV7-9
CDR3aa: CASTVTGQGLIANYGYTF
CDR3nt: TGTGCCAGCACCGTTACCGGACAGGGCCTCATAGCTAACTATGGCTACACCTTC

j_gene: TRBJ2-7
d_gene: TRBD1
abundance: .
v_gene: TRBV5-1
CDR3aa: CASSPGTGGGEEQYF
CDR3nt: TGCGCCAGCAGCCCTGGGACAGGAGGCGGAGAAGAGCAGTACTTC

j_gene: TRBJ1-5
d_gene: .
abundance: .
v_gene: TRBV4-1
CDR3aa: CASSQIIDQPQHF
CDR3nt: TGCGCCAGCAGCCAAATAATAGATCAGCCCCAGCATTTT

j_gene: TRBJ1-3
d_gene: TRBD1
abundance: once
v_gene: TRBV5-6
CDR3aa: CASSPRDRGNTIYF
CDR3nt: TGTGCCAGCAGCCCTCGGGACAGGGGAAACACCATATATTTT

j_gene: TRBJ1-4
d_gene: TRBD1
abundance: .
v_gene: TRBV29-1
CDR3aa: CSVDVGTGSNEKLFF
CDR3nt: TGCAGCGTTGATGTAGGGACAGGGTCTAATGAAAAACTGTTTTTT

j_gene: TRBJ2-2
d_gene: .
abundance: .
v_gene: TRBV7-9
CDR3aa: CASSSSVSGELFF
CDR3nt: TGTGCCAGCAGTTCTAGCGTCAGCGGGGAGCTGTTTTTT

j_gene: TRBJ2-2
d_gene: .
abundance: .
v_gene: TRBV19
CDR3aa: CASSIAAGPGELFF
CDR3nt: TGTGCCAGTAGTATAGCGGCAGGCCCCGGGGAGCTGTTTTTT

j_gene: TRBJ2-5
d_gene: .
abundance: .
v_gene: TRBV6-1
CDR3aa: CASSGFWDTGRETQYF
CDR3nt: TGTGCCAGCAGTGGTTTTTGGGACACAGGGAGAGAGACCCAGTACTTC

j_gene: TRBJ2-7
d_gene: TRBD2
abundance: .
v_gene: TRBV27
CDR3aa: CASSRPGLAGDEQYF
CDR3nt: TGTGCCAGCAGTCGACCGGGACTAGCGGGAGACGAGCAGTACTTC

j_gene: TRBJ1-1
d_gene: .
abundance: .
v_gene: TRBV7-9
CDR3aa: CASRYETPNTEAFF
CDR3nt: TGTGCCAGCCGATATGAAACACCGAACACTGAAGCTTTCTTT

j_gene: TRBJ2-7
d_gene: .
abundance: .
v_gene: TRBV18
CDR3aa: CASSPLEGDSYEQYF
CDR3nt: TGTGCCAGCTCACCATTAGAAGGGGACTCCTACGAGCAGTACTTC

j_gene: TRBJ2-7
d_gene: TRBD2
abundance: .
v_gene: TRBV5-4
CDR3aa: CASSLPGLDHEQYF
CDR3nt: TGTGCCAGCAGCTTGCCGGGACTAGACCACGAGCAGTACTTC

j_gene: TRBJ1-6
d_gene: .
abundance: .
v_gene: TRBV7-2
CDR3aa: CASSLGSSYNSPLHF
CDR3nt: TGTGCCAGCAGCTTAGGAAGCTCATATAATTCACCCCTCCACTTT

j_gene: TRBJ1-1
d_gene: .
abundance: .
v_gene: TRBV6-2/TRBV6-3
CDR3aa: CASSYLPVMNTEAFF
CDR3nt: TGTGCCAGCAGTTATTTGCCAGTAATGAACACTGAAGCTTTCTTT

j_gene: TRBJ1-2
d_gene: .
abundance: .
v_gene: TRBV28
CDR3aa: CASSIRRRSGGYTF
CDR3nt: TGTGCCAGCAGTATCCGCCGTCGGTCTGGTGGCTACACCTTC

j_gene: TRBJ1-5
d_gene: TRBD1
abundance: .
v_gene: TRBV10-2
CDR3aa: CASSETGGRQPQHF
CDR3nt: TGCGCCAGCAGTGAAACAGGGGGACGTCAGCCCCAGCATTTT

j_gene: TRBJ2-1
d_gene: .
abundance: once
v_gene: TRBV29-1
CDR3aa: CSVEGPKGSYNEQFF
CDR3nt: TGCAGCGTTGAAGGGCCCAAGGGGTCCTACAATGAGCAGTTCTTC

j_gene: TRBJ1-2
d_gene: TRBD1
abundance: once
v_gene: TRBV24-1
CDR3aa: CATRPGTGVYGYTF
CDR3nt: TGTGCCACTCGTCCCGGGACAGGGGTCTATGGCTACACCTTC

j_gene: TRBJ1-5
d_gene: TRBD1
abundance: .
v_gene: TRBV5-5
CDR3aa: CASSWGQGASQPQHF
CDR3nt: TGTGCCAGCAGCTGGGGACAGGGGGCAAGTCAGCCCCAGCATTTT

j_gene: TRBJ1-5
d_gene: .
abundance: .
v_gene: TRBV30
CDR3aa: CAWSRQGNQPQHF
CDR3nt: TGTGCCTGGAGTCGACAGGGCAATCAGCCCCAGCATTTT

j_gene: TRBJ1-1
d_gene: .
abundance: .
v_gene: TRBV7-2
CDR3aa: CASSPWGGTEAFF
CDR3nt: TGTGCCAGCAGCCCCTGGGGGGGCACTGAAGCTTTCTTT

j_gene: TRBJ1-5
d_gene: TRBD1
abundance: .
v_gene: TRBV7-9
CDR3aa: CASSLGQGGQPQHF
CDR3nt: TGTGCCAGCAGCTTAGGACAGGGGGGTCAGCCCCAGCATTTT

j_gene: TRBJ1-2
d_gene: .
abundance: .
v_gene: TRBV7-8
CDR3aa: CASSSGQNYGYTF
CDR3nt: TGTGCCAGCAGCTCGGGACAAAACTATGGCTACACCTTC

j_gene: TRBJ2-2
d_gene: .
abundance: few
v_gene: TRBV30
CDR3aa: CAWSAQGTGELFF
CDR3nt: TGTGCCTGGAGTGCTCAGGGCACCGGGGAGCTGTTTTTT

j_gene: TRBJ1-2
d_gene: .
abundance: .
v_gene: TRBV12-3/TRBV12-4
CDR3aa: CASSARRYGYTF
CDR3nt: TGTGCCAGCAGTGCCCGCCGGTATGGCTACACCTTC

j_gene: TRBJ2-1
d_gene: .
abundance: .
v_gene: TRBV9
CDR3aa: CASSVGSGEQFF
CDR3nt: TGTGCCAGCAGCGTAGGGTCGGGTGAGCAGTTCTTC

j_gene: TRBJ1-6
d_gene: .
abundance: .
v_gene: TRBV30
CDR3aa: CAWSLPGSPLHF
CDR3nt: TGTGCCTGGAGTCTCCCAGGATCACCCCTCCACTTT

j_gene: TRBJ1-2
d_gene: .
abundance: .
v_gene: TRBV4-3
CDR3aa: CASSQDPRRGYTF
CDR3nt: TGCGCCAGCAGCCAAGATCCCAGGAGGGGCTACACCTTC

j_gene: TRBJ2-5
d_gene: .
abundance: .
v_gene: TRBV5-6
CDR3aa: CASSLTGKGETQYF
CDR3nt: TGTGCCAGCAGCTTGACAGGGAAGGGAGAGACCCAGTACTTC

j_gene: TRBJ1-3
d_gene: .
abundance: .
v_gene: TRBV5-1
CDR3aa: CASQLVGGGNTIYF
CDR3nt: TGCGCCAGCCAACTCGTCGGCGGTGGAAACACCATATATTTT

j_gene: TRBJ2-3
d_gene: .
abundance: once
v_gene: TRBV7-6
CDR3aa: CASSAGGLRTDTQYF
CDR3nt: TGTGCCAGCAGCGCCGGGGGACTCCGCACAGATACGCAGTATTTT

j_gene: TRBJ2-7
d_gene: TRBD2
abundance: .
v_gene: TRBV7-2
CDR3aa: CASSLGASGTVYEQYF
CDR3nt: TGTGCCAGCAGCTTAGGGGCTAGCGGGACGGTATACGAGCAGTACTTC

j_gene: TRBJ1-2
d_gene: TRBD1
abundance: .
v_gene: TRBV6-5
CDR3aa: CASSYLGQGIYGYTF
CDR3nt: TGTGCCAGCAGTTACTTAGGACAGGGGATCTATGGCTACACCTTC

j_gene: TRBJ2-2
d_gene: TRBD2
abundance: .
v_gene: TRBV11-1
CDR3aa: CASAAGEPTGELFF
CDR3nt: TGTGCCAGCGCGGCGGGAGAACCCACCGGGGAGCTGTTTTTT

j_gene: TRBJ2-3
d_gene: TRBD2
abundance: .
v_gene: TRBV19
CDR3aa: CASSQRSGRGDTQYF
CDR3nt: TGTGCCAGTAGTCAGAGGAGCGGGAGGGGGGATACGCAGTATTTT

j_gene: TRBJ2-5
d_gene: .
abundance: .
v_gene: TRBV7-2
CDR3aa: CASSLGGRHQETQYF
CDR3nt: TGTGCCAGCAGCTTGGGTGGGAGGCACCAAGAGACCCAGTACTTC

j_gene: TRBJ2-1
d_gene: .
abundance: .
v_gene: TRBV29-1
CDR3aa: CSVEYDSLRNEQFF
CDR3nt: TGCAGCGTTGAATACGACAGTCTGAGGAATGAGCAGTTCTTC

j_gene: TRBJ1-5
d_gene: .
abundance: medium-sized
v_gene: TRBV19
CDR3aa: CASNQDRSNQPQHF
CDR3nt: TGTGCCAGTAATCAGGATAGGAGCAATCAGCCCCAGCATTTT

j_gene: TRBJ2-5
d_gene: .
abundance: few
v_gene: TRBV3-1/TRBV3-2
CDR3aa: CATTRETQYF
CDR3nt: TGTGCCACCACCCGGGAGACCCAGTACTTC

j_gene: TRBJ1-1
d_gene: .
abundance: many
v_gene: TRBV4-2
CDR3aa: CASSQDTQGRMNTEAFF
CDR3nt: TGTGCCAGCAGCCAAGATACCCAGGGCAGGATGAACACTGAAGCTTTCTTT

j_gene: TRBJ1-5
d_gene: .
abundance: .
v_gene: TRBV19
CDR3aa: CASSMKGQGGQPQHF
CDR3nt: TGTGCCAGTAGTATGAAGGGGCAGGGTGGACAGCCCCAGCATTTT

j_gene: TRBJ2-7
d_gene: TRBD1
abundance: few
v_gene: TRBV9
CDR3aa: CASSVVTSVGLERTGTYEQYF
CDR3nt: TGTGCCAGCAGCGTAGTAACCTCAGTGGGCCTCGAGAGGACAGGGACCTACGAGCAGTACTTC

j_gene: TRBJ1-5
d_gene: .
abundance: .
v_gene: TRBV27
CDR3aa: CASSFRGSNQPQHF
CDR3nt: TGTGCCAGCAGTTTCCGGGGAAGCAATCAGCCCCAGCATTTT

j_gene: TRBJ1-5
d_gene: .
abundance: .
v_gene: TRBV27
CDR3aa: CASSFSGTVQPQHF
CDR3nt: TGTGCCAGCAGTTTTTCAGGAACCGTTCAGCCCCAGCATTTT

j_gene: TRBJ2-7
d_gene: .
abundance: .
v_gene: TRBV7-6
CDR3aa: CASSLDQGGTYEQYF
CDR3nt: TGTGCCAGCAGCTTAGACCAGGGGGGTACCTACGAGCAGTACTTC

j_gene: TRBJ1-1
d_gene: .
abundance: .
v_gene: TRBV30
CDR3aa: CAWSVMEGAFF
CDR3nt: TGTGCCTGGAGTGTCATGGAGGGGGCTTTCTTT

j_gene: TRBJ1-2
d_gene: .
abundance: once
v_gene: TRBV28
CDR3aa: CASSFLQGGKNGYTF
CDR3nt: TGTGCCAGCAGTTTTCTGCAGGGTGGTAAGAATGGCTACACCTTC

j_gene: TRBJ1-1
d_gene: .
abundance: .
v_gene: TRBV29-1
CDR3aa: CSVVSGQRRNTEAFF
CDR3nt: TGCAGCGTTGTAAGCGGACAGAGGAGGAACACTGAAGCTTTCTTT

j_gene: TRBJ1-3
d_gene: TRBD1
abundance: .
v_gene: TRBV9
CDR3aa: CASSATGTGYNSGNTIYF
CDR3nt: TGTGCCAGCAGCGCGACCGGGACAGGCTATAACTCTGGAAACACCATATATTTT

j_gene: TRBJ1-1
d_gene: TRBD1
abundance: .
v_gene: TRBV7-9
CDR3aa: CASSDAGQGPSEAFF
CDR3nt: TGTGCCAGCAGTGATGCGGGACAGGGGCCCAGTGAAGCTTTCTTT